The 20 T cell receptor beta chains given below trace back to one sample, sequenced in a study of CD8 T cells in ankylosing spondylitis. TCRdb reanalysed the 5' RACE reads using MiXCR and keeps one entry per CDR3 protein. The table has about 160,000 distinct CDR3 sequences, under 45% seen once; the top ten hold roughly 15%. The sequenced material came from synovial fluid, either unsorted or a sorted T cell fraction (not recorded which). The receptors derive from a male donor with ankylosing spondylitis.

This clonotype was detected a few times. This chain uses TRBV5-1 with TRBJ2-7; possible D gene TRBD2, 5 bases. CDR1 and CDR2 (germline): SGHRS, YFSETQ. The CDR3 spans 16 residues. With 1 base removed from V and 0 bases from J, the gap between germline ends came to 14 bases. The DNA for the CDR3 is TGCGCCAGCAGCTTGTCGCCGGCTAGCACCTCCTACGAGCAGTACTTC. It translates to CASSLSPASTSYEQYF.

This clonotype has ten or more counts. The chain recombines TRBV28 with TRBJ2-7, with 10 bases fitting TRBD1. Losses at the gene ends were 6 bases for V and 4 bases for J; bases not matched to a gene: 9. Germline V lookup: CDR1 MDHEN, CDR2 SYDVKM. The CDR3 sequence is 15 residues long. The CDR3 reads CASRGDRGALYEQYF. CDR3 nucleotide sequence: TGTGCCAGCAGAGGGGACAGGGGTGCTTTATACGAGCAGTACTTC.

The chain carries TRBV6-1 and TRBJ2-7; D is perhaps TRBD1 (6 bases). Deletions cut 5 bases from V and 3 bases from J, with 14 bases between. CDR3 length: 14 residues. Germline CDR1 is MNHNS and CDR2 is SASEGT. CDR3 sequence reads: CASSQNGQYYEQYF. CDR3 DNA: TGTGCCAGCAGTCAAAACGGACAGTACTACGAGCAGTACTTC.

This sequence joins TRBV18 and TRBJ2-3; TRBD2 agrees at 7 bases. Losses at the gene ends were 8 bases for V and 0 bases for J; bases not matched to a gene: 8. CDR1 and CDR2 from the germline V gene are KGHSH and LQKENI. CDR3 size: 15 residues. In DNA, the CDR3 is TGTGCCAGCGAGGACCTAGCGGATAGCACAGATACGCAGTATTTT. Protein product: CASEDLADSTDTQYF.

This clonotype was counted ten times or more. The chain recombines TRBV25-1 with TRBJ1-5; TRBD1 is a possible D gene (6 bases). V lost 4 bases and J lost 1, with 8 bases in between. CDR3 length: 14 amino acids. Germline-derived CDR1 and CDR2 are MGHDK and SYGVNS. CDR3 residues: CASSAQGSNQPQHF. The CDR3 DNA reads TGTGCCAGCAGTGCACAGGGAAGCAATCAGCCCCAGCATTTT.

The chain uses TRBV7-6 and TRBJ2-7; D gene ambiguous. Germline values: CDR1 SGHVS, CDR2 FNYEAQ. This CDR3 is built from 13 residues. V was cut by 5 bases and J by 2 bases, with 10 bases left in between. CDR3 coding DNA: TGTGCCAGCAGCCGTTATCGAACCTACGAGCAGTACTTC. Translation gives CASSRYRTYEQYF.

As for this clonotype: Possible read error: a much larger clone is one base away. The chain uses TRBV11-3 and TRBJ1-1; D unclear. Germline values: CDR1 SGHNT, CDR2 YENEEA. The V and J ends lost 5 bases and 4 bases respectively, with 8 bases between them. This CDR3 has 12 amino acids. CDR3 residues: CASSAASTEAFF. As DNA, the CDR3 is TGTGCCAGCAGCGCAGCGTCCACTGAAGCTTTCTTT.

The rearrangement uses TRBV4-1 and TRBJ2-1; no clear D gene. V dropped 0 bases and J dropped 3 bases, with 6 bases sitting between them. The CDR3 is 14 residues long. CDR1 and CDR2 from the germline V gene are MGHRA and YSYEKL. Written as DNA, the CDR3 is TGCGCCAGCAGCCAAGATATCAGCTACAATGAGCAGTTCTTC. It encodes CASSQDISYNEQFF.

This clonotype was detected only a few times. V gene TRBV4-1 combines with J gene TRBJ1-2; TRBD1 agrees at 10 bases. The length of the CDR3 is 19 residues. The germline V gene has CDR1 MGHRA and CDR2 YSYEKL. The ends lost 1 base at V and 3 bases at J; junction bases unmatched: 14. CDR3: CASSQGTGTGEVWDYGYTF. CDR3 DNA sequence: TGCGCCAGCAGCCAAGGGACCGGGACAGGGGAGGTATGGGACTATGGCTACACCTTC.

This clonotype was seen a few times. The CDR3 DNA sequence: TGTGCCAGCAGCGGGGGATTGACAGGGGATAGCTCCTACGAGCAGTACTTC. As protein: CASSGGLTGDSSYEQYF. This chain uses TRBV7-8 with TRBJ2-7; TRBD1 agrees at 8 bases. Germline V gives CDR1 SGHVS, CDR2 FQNEAQ. The J segment lost 0 bases and the V segment lost 5 bases, leaving 12 bases of the junction unmatched. This CDR3 comprises 17 residues.

The rearrangement links TRBV3-1 to TRBJ2-1, with a possible D match to TRBD1 (5 bases). There are 16 residues in the CDR3. The germline V and J ends were trimmed by 0 bases and 0 bases, with 9 bases remaining between them. The germline V gene encodes CDR1 LGHDT and CDR2 YNNKEL (reference sequence). The CDR3 here is CASSQEGVPSYNEQFF. Here the CDR3 DNA reads TGTGCCAGCAGCCAAGAAGGGGTACCCTCCTACAATGAGCAGTTCTTC.

The gene calls are TRBV7-4 and TRBJ2-1; 15 nucleotides align to TRBD2. Trimming took 6 bases from V and 6 from J; bases not matched to a gene: 9. CDR3 size: 17 residues. Looked up from germline, CDR1 is SGHVT and CDR2 is SQSDAQ. The CDR3 loop reads CASSSGLAGGPGNEQFF. The CDR3 DNA follows: TGTGCCAGCAGTTCCGGACTAGCGGGAGGGCCGGGCAATGAGCAGTTCTTC. The full variable domain, rest sourced from reference TRBV7-4 and TRBJ2-1, is GAGVSQSPRYKVAKRGRDVALRCDSISGHVTLYWYRQTLGQGSEVLTYSQSDAQRDKSGRPSGRFSAERPERSVSTLKIQRTEQGDSAVYLCASSSGLAGGPGNEQFFGPGTRLTVL.

The V call is TRBV6-2 or TRBV6-3, the J call TRBJ1-1; D is undetermined. CDR3 length: 12 amino acids. Trimming took 6 bases from V and 6 from J, leaving 11 bases between them. Germline lookup yields CDR1 MNHEY and CDR2 SVGEGT. Here the CDR3 DNA reads TGTGCCAGCAGCGTCCGCTGGGCTGAAGCTTTCTTT. Its protein is CASSVRWAEAFF.

This chain connects TRBV24-1 to TRBJ2-2, with 7 bases matching TRBD2. CDR1 and CDR2 from the germline V gene are KGHDR and SFDVKD. The CDR3 spans 16 residues. Unmatched junction bases numbered 4, after V lost 2 bases and J lost 2 bases. The CDR3 loop is CATSDSETSNTGELFF. DNA for the CDR3: TGTGCCACCAGTGATTCGGAGACTAGCAACACCGGGGAGCTGTTTTTT.

CDR3 sequence: CASSSGGHGETQYF. In DNA form, the CDR3 reads TGTGCCAGCTCGTCGGGGGGACACGGGGAGACCCAGTACTTC. V usage is TRBV18 and J usage is TRBJ2-5, with a possible D match to TRBD2 (7 bases). The V end lost 6 bases, the J end lost 5 bases, and 16 bases lay between the germline ends. Germline V lookup: CDR1 KGHSH, CDR2 LQKENI. This CDR3 has 14 residues.

V usage is TRBV13 and J usage is TRBJ1-2, with D hard to call. Germline CDR1 and CDR2: PRHDT and FYEKMQ (reference sequence). This CDR3 is 14 amino acids long. V gave up 0 bases and J gave up 3 bases, with 8 bases separating them. CDR3 in DNA: TGTGCCAGCAGCTTAGGTCGGGCCTACTATGGCTACACCTTC. This gives the protein CASSLGRAYYGYTF.

The chain carries TRBV6-5 and TRBJ2-1, with D perhaps matching TRBD2 (6 bases). The CDR3 loop spans 17 amino acids. With 1 base removed from V and 0 bases from J, the gap between germline ends came to 13 bases. CDR1 MNHEY and CDR2 SVGAGI come from the germline V gene. The CDR3 DNA follows: TGTGCCAGCAGTTACTGGCCAGGACTAAGCTCCTACAATGAGCAGTTCTTC. It yields the protein CASSYWPGLSSYNEQFF.

This clonotype showed up many times. This chain connects TRBV30 to TRBJ1-6; D is possibly TRBD1 (6 bases). CDR1 and CDR2 from the germline V gene are GTSNPN and SVGIG (reference sequence). Trimming removed 4 bases from V and 10 bases from J, with 11 bases in between. The CDR3 has 12 amino acids. CDR3 amino acids: CAWNRDGSPLHF. The CDR3 DNA reads TGTGCCTGGAACAGGGATGGATCACCCCTCCACTTT.

The J gene is TRBJ2-2, the V gene TRBV20-1; no reliable D call. The length of the CDR3 is 16 residues. In germline, CDR1 is DFQATT, CDR2 SNEGSKA (reference sequence). With 0 bases removed from V and 4 bases from J, the gap between germline ends came to 15 bases. CDR3 DNA sequence: TGCAGTGCTAGAGATCTGGCGGAGTGGGGCACCGGGGAGCTGTTTTTT. It codes for CSARDLAEWGTGELFF.

This clonotype was found a few times. The chain has TRBV12-3 or TRBV12-4 and TRBJ1-1; D is unresolved. CDR3 length: 16 residues. Deletions cut 0 bases from V and 4 bases from J, with 15 bases between. The chain's CDR3 is CASSLAPSLGGTEAFF. CDR3 DNA: TGTGCCAGCAGTTTAGCCCCGTCCCTTGGCGGCACTGAAGCTTTCTTT.